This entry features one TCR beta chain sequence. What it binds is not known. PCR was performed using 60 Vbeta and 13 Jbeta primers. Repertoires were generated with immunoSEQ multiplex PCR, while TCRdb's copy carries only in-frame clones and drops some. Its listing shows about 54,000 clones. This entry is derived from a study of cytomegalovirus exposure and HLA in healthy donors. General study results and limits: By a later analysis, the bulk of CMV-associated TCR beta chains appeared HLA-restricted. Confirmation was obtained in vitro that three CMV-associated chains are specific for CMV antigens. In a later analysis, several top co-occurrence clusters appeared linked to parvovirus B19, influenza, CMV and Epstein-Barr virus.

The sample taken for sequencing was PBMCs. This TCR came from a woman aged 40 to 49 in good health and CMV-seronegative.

The chain's CDR3 is CASSSTASGVNEQFF. The DNA of the CDR3 is TGTGCCAGCAGCTCCACCGCTAGCGGTGTTAATGAGCAGTTCTTC. The V and J genes are TRBV11-1 and TRBJ2-1; 7 positions match TRBD2. The CDR3 totals 15 residues. Germline trimming cut 4 bases from V and 7 bases from J; bases unmatched to any gene: 10. CDR1 SGHAT and CDR2 FQDESV come from the germline V gene (reference sequence).